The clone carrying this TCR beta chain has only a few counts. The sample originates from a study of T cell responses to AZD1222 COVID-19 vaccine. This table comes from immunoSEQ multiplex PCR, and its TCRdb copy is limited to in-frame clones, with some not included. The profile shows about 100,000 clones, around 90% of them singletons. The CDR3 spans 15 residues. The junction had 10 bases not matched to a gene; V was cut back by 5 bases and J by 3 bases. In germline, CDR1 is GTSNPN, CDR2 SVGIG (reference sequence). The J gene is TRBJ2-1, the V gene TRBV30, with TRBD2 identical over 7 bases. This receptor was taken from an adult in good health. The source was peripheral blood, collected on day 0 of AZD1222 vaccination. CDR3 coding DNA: TGTGCCTGGGCCGTAGCGGGTTTGAACTACAATGAGCAGTTCTTC. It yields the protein CAWAVAGLNYNEQFF.